This T cell receptor (beta chain) was obtained from a study of T cell changes during pregnancy in multiple sclerosis. The CDR3 is made up of 13 amino acids. Trimming stripped 4 bases from V and 6 bases from J, with 12 bases between. The germline V gene has CDR1 SGHTA and CDR2 FQGTGA. The table came from immunoSEQ multiplex PCR; TCRdb's copy has only in-frame clones and leaves some out. The sample consists of around 60,000 clones, over 75% of them appearing once. This chain connects TRBV7-3 to TRBJ1-1, with unresolved D. The specimen was peripheral blood, collected in the first trimester of pregnancy. This receptor was taken from a female donor with multiple sclerosis, enrolled in a pregnancy study. The CDR3 loop reads CASSSGSSAEAFF. CDR3 nucleotide sequence: TGTGCCAGCAGCTCGGGGTCATCGGCTGAAGCTTTCTTT. Filled out from reference TRBV7-3 and TRBJ1-1, the complete variable domain reads GAGVSQTPSNKVTEKGKYVELRCDPISGHTALYWYRQSLGQGPEFLIYFQGTGAADDSGLPNDRFFAVRPEGSVSTLKIQRTERGDSAVYLCASSSGSSAEAFFGQGTRLTVV.